Listed here are 29 T cell receptor beta chains from one sample, sequenced in a study of cytomegalovirus exposure and HLA in healthy donors. Primers: 60 Vbeta forward and 13 Jbeta reverse. TCRdb keeps only in-frame clones here, not all; method: immunoSEQ multiplex PCR. The listing records about 140,000 clones. What was sequenced was PBMCs. These receptors were collected from a woman aged 18-35 years in good health and CMV-seronegative.

This chain joins TRBV18 and TRBJ1-2; TRBD1 might be the D (5 bases). This CDR3 has 13 amino acids. With 4 bases removed from V and 8 bases from J, the gap between germline ends came to 14 bases. Germline lookup yields CDR1 KGHSH and CDR2 LQKENI. The CDR3 DNA follows: TGTGCCAGCTCACTGGAGGGGTGGGAAGGCTACACCTTC. Encoded protein: CASSLEGWEGYTF.

V is TRBV27 and J is TRBJ2-3; 9 bases are a match to TRBD2. This CDR3 comprises 15 residues. The junction had 4 bases not matched to a gene; V was cut back by 5 bases and J by 1 base. Germline-derived CDR1 and CDR2 are MNHEY and SMNVEV (reference sequence). The chain's CDR3 is CASSPLAGRTDTQYF. As DNA, the CDR3 is TGTGCCAGCAGTCCCCTAGCGGGACGCACAGATACGCAGTATTTT.

V usage is TRBV5-4 and J usage is TRBJ2-3; D perhaps matches TRBD2 (6 bases). The V gene lost 3 bases and the J gene lost 1 base, with 21 bases spanning the gap. Looked up from germline, CDR1 is SGHNT and CDR2 is YYREEE (reference sequence). There are 18 residues in the CDR3. CDR3 region: CASSSLLAFGDRTDTQYF. The CDR3, as DNA: TGTGCCAGCAGCTCCCTCCTAGCGTTTGGAGACCGCACAGATACGCAGTATTTT.

The chain is built from TRBV6-1 and TRBJ2-1, with 8 bases that match TRBD2. The CDR3 length is 13 residues. Germline-derived CDR1 and CDR2 are MNHNS and SASEGT. V shed 6 bases, J shed 6 bases, and the junction held 4 bases outside the gene matches. CDR3 DNA: TGTGCCAGCAGCGGGACTAGATCCAATGAGCAGTTCTTC. This translates into CASSGTRSNEQFF.

The V gene is TRBV11-3, the J gene TRBJ1-1; no definite D call. The V and J ends lost 6 bases and 8 bases respectively, with 10 bases between them. Germline loops: CDR1 SGHNT, CDR2 YENEEA. The CDR3 has 11 amino acids. The CDR3 DNA reads TGTGCCAGCAGAAAATTAAAAGAAGCTTTCTTT. Protein product: CASRKLKEAFF.

In DNA, the CDR3 is TGTGCCAGCAGTTCCGGGACAGGGTACGACGGCTACACCTTC. Protein sequence: CASSSGTGYDGYTF. The chain links TRBV11-3 to TRBJ1-2, with 9 bases lining up with TRBD1. Unmatched junction bases numbered 10, after V lost 6 bases and J lost 8 bases. The CDR3 is 14 residues long. Germline V gives CDR1 SGHNT, CDR2 YENEEA.

V is TRBV6-6 and J is TRBJ1-3, with 7 bases matching TRBD1. V lost 5 bases, J lost 0 bases, and 7 bases stayed unmatched. CDR1 and CDR2 (germline): MNHNY, SVGAGI (reference sequence). The CDR3 has 16 residues. The DNA of the CDR3 is TGTGCCAGCAGTCTGGGACAGCCGAACTCTGGAAACACCATATATTTT. As protein: CASSLGQPNSGNTIYF.

The J gene is TRBJ2-1, the V gene TRBV7-9, with D maybe TRBD2 (6 bases). Germline lookup yields CDR1 SEHNR and CDR2 FQNEAQ (reference sequence). CDR3 length: 16 amino acids. V was pared by 5 bases and J by 3 bases, with 17 bases between. CDR3 bases: TGTGCCAGCAGCCCGACTGGACTAACCTACTACAATGAGCAGTTCTTC. Translated: CASSPTGLTYYNEQFF.

The V call is TRBV5-6, the J call TRBJ1-1; tentatively, D is TRBD1 (5 bases). Germline values: CDR1 SGHDT, CDR2 YYEEEE. This CDR3 comprises 14 residues. Trimming removed 4 bases at V and 6 bases at J, with 16 bases between. The CDR3 DNA reads TGTGCCAGCAGCCGGGGGGTTTCCGGGTCTGAAGCTTTCTTT. Protein sequence: CASSRGVSGSEAFF.

The chain couples TRBV11-3 to TRBJ2-7, with 10 bases aligning to TRBD2. CDR1 and CDR2 (germline): SGHNT, YENEEA. The CDR3 spans 14 residues. J gave up 5 bases and V 5 bases, and 6 bases lay outside the gene matches. CDR3 region: CASSLASGSNEQYF. The DNA for the CDR3 is TGTGCCAGCAGCCTGGCTAGCGGGAGCAACGAGCAGTACTTC.

The chain carries TRBV14 and TRBJ2-1, with 7 positions matching TRBD2. V gave up 0 bases and J gave up 6 bases; unmatched junction bases: 14. The CDR3 runs to 18 residues. Germline V gene data show CDR1 as SGHDN and CDR2 as FVKESK. CDR3 region: CASSQDWALAKLTNEQFF. CDR3 in DNA: TGTGCCAGCAGCCAAGATTGGGCACTAGCGAAATTGACCAATGAGCAGTTCTTC.

This chain links TRBV7-2 with TRBJ2-5, with 10 positions matching TRBD1. Germline CDR1 SGHTA, CDR2 FQGNSA. The CDR3 consists of 15 residues. Germline trimming cut 0 bases from V and 4 bases from J; bases unmatched to any gene: 2. The CDR3 spells CASSLARTGGETQYF. The CDR3 bases are TGTGCCAGCAGCTTAGCGAGGACAGGGGGAGAGACCCAGTACTTC.

The chain uses TRBV27 and TRBJ2-2; possible D gene TRBD2, 6 bases. CDR1 and CDR2 (germline): MNHEY, SMNVEV (reference sequence). V was shortened by 7 bases and J by 3 bases, with 9 bases between the two germline ends. CDR3 length: 13 residues. The CDR3 spells CASISGDTGELFF. The CDR3 DNA sequence: TGTGCCAGCATATCGGGAGACACCGGGGAGCTGTTTTTT.

This chain links TRBV25-1 with TRBJ1-1; no reliable D call. The ends were cut back, 4 bases at V and 6 bases at J, with 12 bases in the middle. The CDR3 has 13 residues. CDR1 MGHDK and CDR2 SYGVNS come from the germline V gene. The CDR3 DNA is TGTGCCAGCAGTGTACGGGGTACCGCTGAAGCTTTCTTT. Translating it yields CASSVRGTAEAFF.

The V and J genes are TRBV11-3 and TRBJ2-3; 8 bases are shared with TRBD1. This CDR3 is 14 amino acids long. Germline lookup yields CDR1 SGHNT and CDR2 YENEEA. Unmatched junction bases numbered 4, after V lost 8 bases and J lost 0 bases. In nucleotides, the CDR3 is TGTGCCAGCTCGACAGGGGCGAGCACAGATACGCAGTATTTT. Its protein is CASSTGASTDTQYF.

The V call is TRBV5-1, the J call TRBJ1-4; 9 positions agree with TRBD1. Losses at the gene ends were 3 bases for V and 5 bases for J; bases not matched to a gene: 5. Germline V lookup: CDR1 SGHRS, CDR2 YFSETQ. The CDR3 runs 15 residues. Here the CDR3 reads CASSSDGTGNEKLFF. Written as DNA, the CDR3 is TGCGCCAGCAGCTCGGACGGGACAGGGAATGAAAAACTGTTTTTT.

This chain links TRBV7-3 with TRBJ2-1; TRBD2 is a possible D gene (5 bases). V shed 2 bases and J shed 9 bases, with 11 bases lying between them. The CDR3 runs to 13 residues. The germline gives CDR1 SGHTA, CDR2 FQGTGA. CDR3 sequence (DNA): TGTGCCAGCAGCTTATCCGTCCGGGGTGAGCAGTTCTTC. Its translation: CASSLSVRGEQFF.

V is TRBV9 and J is TRBJ2-2, with D possibly being TRBD2 (6 bases). In germline, CDR1 is SGDLS, CDR2 YYNGEE. Trimming took 2 bases from V and 0 from J, leaving 8 bases between them. There are 15 residues in the CDR3. CDR3 sequence reads: CASSVSGANTGELFF. For the CDR3, the DNA is TGTGCCAGCAGCGTTAGCGGCGCGAACACCGGGGAGCTGTTTTTT.

The chain is built from TRBV2 and TRBJ2-3; 7 nucleotides agree with TRBD2. This CDR3 spans 16 amino acids. The trim removed 4 bases at V and 3 bases at J, leaving 10 bases unmatched. From germline, CDR1 is SNHLY and CDR2 FYNNEI. The CDR3 sequence is CASSVMAGVGTDTQYF. The CDR3 DNA follows: TGTGCCAGCAGTGTTATGGCGGGAGTAGGTACAGATACGCAGTATTTT.

This chain uses TRBV19 with TRBJ2-2, with TRBD1 matching 8 bases. V shed 5 bases, J shed 5 bases, and the junction held 4 bases outside the gene matches. The germline V gene encodes CDR1 LNHDA and CDR2 SQIVND (reference sequence). This CDR3 spans 14 amino acids. The CDR3 DNA is TGTGCCAGTAGTCCCGGGACAGGTACCGGGGAGCTGTTTTTT. Amino acid sequence: CASSPGTGTGELFF. The full variable domain, completed using reference TRBV19 and TRBJ2-2, is DGGITQSPKYLFRKEGQNVTLSCEQNLNHDAMYWYRQDPGQGLRLIYYSQIVNDFQKGDIAEGYSVSREKKESFPLTVTSAQKNPTAFYLCASSPGTGTGELFFGEGSRLTVL.

The chain links TRBV5-6 to TRBJ2-4, with unresolved D. V dropped 3 bases and J dropped 1 base, with 8 bases sitting between them. This CDR3 is 14 amino acids long. CDR1 is SGHDT and CDR2 is YYEEEE in the germline V gene. CDR3 in DNA: TGTGCCAGCAGCTCAATAGTGGCCAAAAACATTCAGTACTTC. Translation gives CASSSIVAKNIQYF.

The V gene is TRBV11-2, the J gene TRBJ2-7; weak D call: TRBD2 (7 bases). The length of the CDR3 is 15 residues. V was clipped by 5 bases and J by 3 bases, with 17 bases between them. Germline values: CDR1 SGHAT, CDR2 FQNNGV. The CDR3 DNA reads TGTGCCAGCAGCCCCCATACGGGGGGCGACTACGAGCAGTACTTC. This sequence encodes CASSPHTGGDYEQYF.

The DNA of the CDR3 is TGTGCCAGTAGTACCAGTCCCCTTGGAAACACCATATATTTT. This codes for CASSTSPLGNTIYF. The genes are TRBV19 and TRBJ1-3; D gene ambiguous. V was cut by 4 bases and J by 3 bases, with 10 bases left in between. The germline CDR1 and CDR2 sequences are LNHDA and SQIVND (reference sequence). There are 14 residues in the CDR3.

V gene TRBV6-6 combines with J gene TRBJ2-7, with TRBD2 identical over 7 bases. Germline V gives CDR1 MNHNY, CDR2 SVGAGI (reference sequence). V lost 0 bases, J lost 5 bases, and 10 bases stayed unmatched. The CDR3 contains 16 residues. As DNA, the CDR3 is TGTGCCAGCAGTTACTCAGATGTGGGAGGGTATCACGAGCAGTACGTC. The encoded protein is CASSYSDVGGYHEQYV.

The rearrangement joins TRBV30 to TRBJ1-5; D unclear. The CDR3 spans 13 residues. Germline CDR1 GTSNPN, CDR2 SVGIG (reference sequence). Deletions cut 1 base from V and 6 bases from J, with 10 bases between. The CDR3 sequence is CAWSGGSGQPQHF. The CDR3 nucleotides read TGTGCCTGGAGTGGCGGGTCCGGTCAGCCCCAGCATTTT.

The rearrangement uses TRBV18 and TRBJ2-1, with 10 bases fitting TRBD2. The length of the CDR3 is 16 residues. Germline-derived CDR1 and CDR2 are KGHSH and LQKENI. Trimming took 7 bases from V and 2 from J; bases not matched to a gene: 8. The CDR3 bases are TGTGCCAGCTGCCCGGGGCTAGCGGGGGCCTACAATGAGCAGTTCTTC. Translating gives CASCPGLAGAYNEQFF.

Here the CDR3 reads CASSLELRGEQYF. As DNA, the CDR3 is TGTGCCAGCAGCTTGGAGCTCCGGGGAGAGCAGTACTTC. The rearrangement joins TRBV5-6 to TRBJ2-5; possible D gene TRBD2, 5 bases. The germline gives CDR1 SGHDT, CDR2 YYEEEE. The CDR3 runs to 13 residues. Deletions cut 0 bases from V and 11 bases from J, with 14 bases between.

This chain uses TRBV18 with TRBJ2-7, with D uncertain. This CDR3 region has 14 residues. Trimming removed 6 bases at V and 0 bases at J, with 12 bases between. Germline V gene data show CDR1 as KGHSH and CDR2 as LQKENI. CDR3 protein: CASSPGASSYEQYF. In DNA, the CDR3 is TGTGCCAGCTCCCCTGGAGCGAGCTCCTACGAGCAGTACTTC.

V and J are TRBV7-6 and TRBJ2-1, with TRBD2 matching over 7 bases. Trimming at V came to 1 base and at J to 6 bases, leaving 12 bases not matched to a gene. In germline, CDR1 is SGHVS, CDR2 FNYEAQ. This CDR3 is 17 amino acids long. The CDR3 region has the DNA TGTGCCAGCAGCTTAGACATAGGACTAGGGCCCGTCAATGAGCAGTTCTTC. As protein: CASSLDIGLGPVNEQFF.